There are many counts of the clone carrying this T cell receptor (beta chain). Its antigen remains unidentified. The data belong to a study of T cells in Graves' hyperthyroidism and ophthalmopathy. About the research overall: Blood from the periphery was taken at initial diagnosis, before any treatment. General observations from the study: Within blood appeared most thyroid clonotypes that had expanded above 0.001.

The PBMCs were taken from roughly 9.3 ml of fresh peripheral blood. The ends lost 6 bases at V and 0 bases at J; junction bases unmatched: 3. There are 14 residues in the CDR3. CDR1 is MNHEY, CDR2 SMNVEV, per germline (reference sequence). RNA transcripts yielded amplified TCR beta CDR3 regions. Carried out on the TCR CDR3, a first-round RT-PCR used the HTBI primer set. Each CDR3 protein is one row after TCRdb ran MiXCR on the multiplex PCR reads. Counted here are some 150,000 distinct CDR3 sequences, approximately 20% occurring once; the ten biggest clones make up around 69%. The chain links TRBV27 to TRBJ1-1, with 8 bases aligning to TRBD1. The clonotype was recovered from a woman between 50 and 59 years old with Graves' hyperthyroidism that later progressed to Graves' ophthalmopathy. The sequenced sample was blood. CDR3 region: CASRWDRLNTEAFF. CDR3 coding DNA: TGTGCCAGCAGGTGGGACAGGCTGAACACTGAAGCTTTCTTT.